This T cell receptor (beta chain) is drawn from a study of cytomegalovirus exposure and HLA in healthy donors. Study-level points and caveats: Fewer N-insertions than the roughly 630-donor mean were reportedly shown by an Asian-associated ancestry cluster in a later analysis. One variant, a missense change in DCLRE1C, was linked in a later analysis to TCR beta V- and J-gene trimming.

The study ran its PCR with 60 Vbeta and 13 Jbeta primers. Generated by immunoSEQ multiplex PCR, the TCRdb table keeps only in-frame clones and is missing some. The table lists fewer than 150,000 clones, with roughly 2% in the top ten. The V and J ends lost 5 bases and 2 bases respectively, with 16 bases between them. CDR1 MNHEY and CDR2 SVGAGI come from the germline V gene. The CDR3 is 15 amino acids. In regard to this clone: What it binds is not known.

The sequencing sample was made of PBMCs. The chain couples TRBV6-5 to TRBJ2-7; tentatively, D is TRBD1 (5 bases). The TCR sequence derives from a woman aged 55-69 years in good health and CMV-seronegative. The CDR3 spells CASSLGAGETYEQYF. CDR3 nucleotides: TGTGCCAGCAGTCTAGGGGCAGGAGAAACCTACGAGCAGTACTTC.